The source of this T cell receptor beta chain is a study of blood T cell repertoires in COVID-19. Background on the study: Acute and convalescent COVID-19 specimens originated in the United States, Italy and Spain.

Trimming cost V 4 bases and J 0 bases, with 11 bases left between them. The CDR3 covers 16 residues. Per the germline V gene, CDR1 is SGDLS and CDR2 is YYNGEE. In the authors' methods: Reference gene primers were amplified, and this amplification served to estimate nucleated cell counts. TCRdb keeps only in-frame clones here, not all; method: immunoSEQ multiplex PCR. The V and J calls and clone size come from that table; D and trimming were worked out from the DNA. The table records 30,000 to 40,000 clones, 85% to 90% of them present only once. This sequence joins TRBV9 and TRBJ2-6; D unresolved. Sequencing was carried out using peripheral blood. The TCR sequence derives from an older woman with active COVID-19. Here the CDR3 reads CASSSWRSSGANVLTF. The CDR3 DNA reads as TGTGCCAGCAGCTCCTGGCGGAGCTCTGGGGCCAACGTCCTGACTTTC.